One and the same sample provided the 24 T cell receptor beta chains below, sequenced in a study of cytomegalovirus exposure and HLA in healthy donors. Produced via immunoSEQ multiplex PCR; TCRdb's table is partial and in-frame only. The data show approximately 120,000 clones, with over 90% seen just once and around 1.3% held by the top ten. Sequenced sample: PBMCs. All receptors come from a woman under 30 in good health and CMV-seronegative.

This chain links TRBV7-9 with TRBJ2-7; no clear D gene. CDR1 and CDR2 from the germline V gene are SEHNR and FQNEAQ (reference sequence). This CDR3 has 15 residues. V lost 0 bases to trimming and J lost 0 bases, with 9 bases between them. The CDR3 region is CASSLAQVNSYEQYF. CDR3 in DNA: TGTGCCAGCAGCTTAGCGCAGGTCAACTCCTACGAGCAGTACTTC. Based on the CDR3 plus reference TRBV7-9 and TRBJ2-7, the full variable domain is DTGVSQNPRHKITKRGQNVTFRCDPISEHNRLYWYRQTLGQGPEFLTYFQNEAQLEKSRLLSDRFSAERPKGSFSTLEIQRTEQGDSAMYLCASSLAQVNSYEQYFGPGTRLTVT.

This chain joins TRBV28 and TRBJ1-5, with 7 nucleotides matching TRBD1. Germline loops: CDR1 MDHEN, CDR2 SYDVKM. V lost 2 bases, J lost 5 bases, and 18 bases stayed unmatched. CDR3 length: 19 amino acids. DNA for the CDR3: TGTGCCAGCAGTTTAGCCTTCTCGGGCGTTGGACAGGATCATCAGCCCCAGCATTTT. This gives the protein CASSLAFSGVGQDHQPQHF.

This rearrangement joins TRBV6-1 to TRBJ2-1, with D perhaps matching TRBD2 (6 bases). CDR1 is MNHNS and CDR2 is SASEGT in the germline V gene. Trimming pared 8 bases from V and 3 bases from J, leaving 11 bases between. CDR3 length: 13 residues. This chain's CDR3 is CASGGTHYNEQFF. The CDR3 DNA reads TGTGCCAGCGGCGGGACCCACTACAATGAGCAGTTCTTC.

This chain uses TRBV28 with TRBJ1-4, with 8 nucleotides matching TRBD1. Trimming cost V 6 bases and J 11 bases; bases outside gene matches: 11. This CDR3 contains 14 residues. The germline V gene encodes CDR1 MDHEN and CDR2 SYDVKM. The CDR3 DNA reads as TGTGCCAGCAGGCCAGACAGGGGACAGAGGAAACTGTTTTTT. Its protein product is CASRPDRGQRKLFF.

The chain employs TRBV5-5 and TRBJ1-2; D ambiguous. This CDR3 is 16 amino acids long. Germline V gene data show CDR1 as SGHKS and CDR2 as YYEKEE (reference sequence). Trimming removed 0 bases at V and 8 bases at J, with 20 bases between. The DNA of the CDR3 is TGTGCCAGCAGCTTGGACGGCTCGACTCATAGTCGGGGCTACACCTTC. It codes for CASSLDGSTHSRGYTF.

The chain links TRBV18 to TRBJ2-7; a possible D gene is TRBD2 (7 bases). Trimming stripped 4 bases from V and 5 bases from J, with 15 bases between. Germline V lookup: CDR1 KGHSH, CDR2 LQKENI. This CDR3 spans 14 amino acids. The CDR3 protein is CASSRERGGNEQYF. The CDR3 DNA is TGTGCCAGCTCACGTGAGAGGGGGGGAAACGAGCAGTACTTC.

The chain carries TRBV9 and TRBJ2-2, with TRBD2 matching 10 bases. Looked up from germline, CDR1 is SGDLS and CDR2 is YYNGEE. The length of the CDR3 is 16 residues. V lost 0 bases to trimming and J lost 3 bases; unmatched junction nucleotides: 2. DNA of the CDR3: TGTGCCAGCAGCGTAGAAGCGGGGGGGTACACCGGGGAGCTGTTTTTT. Its protein is CASSVEAGGYTGELFF.

This chain joins TRBV4-2 and TRBJ2-1; maybe TRBD2 (6 bases). The CDR3 has 15 residues. With 4 bases removed from V and 2 bases from J, the gap between germline ends came to 12 bases. The germline V gene has CDR1 LGHNA and CDR2 YNFKEQ. The CDR3 region is CASSRGRGTYNEQFF. The DNA of the CDR3 is TGTGCCAGCAGCCGCGGACGGGGGACCTACAATGAGCAGTTCTTC.

The V gene is TRBV19, the J gene TRBJ2-1; 8 bases match TRBD2. Germline V gives CDR1 LNHDA, CDR2 SQIVND (reference sequence). This CDR3 has 15 amino acids. J was trimmed by 3 bases and V by 2 bases; bases with no gene match: 3. In DNA form, the CDR3 reads TGTGCCAGTAGTATAAGCGGGAGCTACTACAATGAGCAGTTCTTC. Translating gives CASSISGSYYNEQFF.

The chain couples TRBV4-1 to TRBJ2-3; 9 bases are a match to TRBD2. The germline CDR1 and CDR2 sequences are MGHRA and YSYEKL. J gave up 7 bases and V 0 bases, and 5 bases lay outside the gene matches. The CDR3 is 15 amino acids. The CDR3 reads CASSQEREGRNTQYF. CDR3 DNA: TGCGCCAGCAGCCAAGAGCGGGAGGGCCGAAATACGCAGTATTTT.

This clone has just a few counts. A read error may produce the germline difference seen at one junction end. The rearrangement links TRBV10-3 to TRBJ1-4; 10 bases are shared with TRBD1. The CDR3 contains 12 residues. CDR1 is ENHRY, CDR2 SYGVKD, per germline. The CDR3 is CAISESDRGRSF. CDR3 coding DNA: TGTGCCATCAGTGAGTCGGACAGGGGGAGAAGTTTT.

The J gene is TRBJ2-1, the V gene TRBV29-1; a possible D gene is TRBD1 (6 bases). In germline, CDR1 is SQVTM, CDR2 ANQGSEA. V shed 6 bases and J shed 3 bases, with 18 bases lying between them. The CDR3 contains 15 residues. As DNA, the CDR3 is TGCAGCGTCATATCTCCGGGACATCACTACAATGAGCAGTTCTTC. This codes for CSVISPGHHYNEQFF.

This rearrangement joins TRBV28 to TRBJ1-1, with 9 bases lining up with TRBD1. V dropped 5 bases and J dropped 6; count of bases not matched to a gene: 10. Germline V gene data show CDR1 as MDHEN and CDR2 as SYDVKM. CDR3 size: 15 residues. The CDR3 is CASSLGATGGPEAFF. The CDR3 bases are TGTGCCAGCAGTCTAGGGGCCACAGGGGGCCCTGAAGCTTTCTTT.

The genes are TRBV5-1 and TRBJ1-1, with D maybe TRBD1 (5 bases). Per germline, CDR1 SGHRS and CDR2 YFSETQ. The CDR3 spans 14 residues. Trimming pared 5 bases from V and 1 base from J, leaving 12 bases between. The CDR3 loop reads CASSRSGGNTEAFF. The CDR3 bases are TGCGCCAGCAGTAGGTCCGGGGGGAACACTGAAGCTTTCTTT. Full variable domain (outside the CDR3, taken from reference TRBV5-1 and TRBJ1-1): KAGVTQTPRYLIKTRGQQVTLSCSPISGHRSVSWYQQTPGQGLQFLFEYFSETQRNKGNFPGRFSGRQFSNSRSEMNVSTLELGDSALYLCASSRSGGNTEAFFGQGTRLTVV.

V and J are TRBV6-1 and TRBJ2-6, with 7 bases that match TRBD1. Unmatched junction bases numbered 8, after V lost 3 bases and J lost 0 bases. This CDR3 region has 18 residues. Germline V lookup: CDR1 MNHNS, CDR2 SASEGT. CDR3 nucleotide sequence: TGTGCCAGCAGTGAGAGGACAGGTTGGAGCTCTGGGGCCAACGTCCTGACTTTC. Translation: CASSERTGWSSGANVLTF.

The chain combines TRBV6-5 with TRBJ2-4; 7 bases align to TRBD1. Germline V gene data show CDR1 as MNHEY and CDR2 as SVGAGI. The CDR3 runs 13 residues. The trim removed 7 bases at V and 5 bases at J, leaving 5 bases unmatched. The CDR3 region has the DNA TGTGCCAGCAAAATAGGGACAGAAAACATTCAGTACTTC. Translating it yields CASKIGTENIQYF.

The chain has TRBV5-1 and TRBJ2-3, with D maybe TRBD1 (5 bases). The CDR3 spans 14 residues. Germline V gives CDR1 SGHRS, CDR2 YFSETQ. Trimming stripped 1 base from V and 5 bases from J, with 11 bases between. CDR3 in amino acids: CASSLSQGEDTQYF. The CDR3 bases are TGCGCCAGCAGCTTGTCTCAGGGCGAAGATACGCAGTATTTT.

The chain joins TRBV10-3 to TRBJ2-1; 7 nucleotides line up with TRBD1. V shed 0 bases, J shed 9 bases, and the junction held 8 bases outside the gene matches. Germline loops: CDR1 ENHRY, CDR2 SYGVKD. The CDR3 sequence is 15 residues long. The CDR3 coding sequence is TGTGCCATCAGTGAGTCGGGGGACAGTCTGGGTGAGCAGTTCTTC. Translating it yields CAISESGDSLGEQFF.

The chain links TRBV12-2 to TRBJ2-3; TRBD2 reflects the table's D call only, with no check against the DNA. TRBV12-2 is a recognized pseudogene. This CDR3 has 14 amino acids. The CDR3 region has the DNA TGTGCAAGTCGCTTAAGAGGGATGGCAGATACGCAGTATTTT. Translating gives CASRLRGMADTQYF.

Written as DNA, the CDR3 is TGTGCCAGCAGCTTCAGGCAGGGGGACTCACCCCTCCACTTT. The encoded protein is CASSFRQGDSPLHF. This chain uses TRBV7-2 with TRBJ1-6, with TRBD1 matching 7 bases. The CDR3 has 14 residues. Germline trimming cut 3 bases from V and 10 bases from J; bases unmatched to any gene: 6. Germline V gives CDR1 SGHTA, CDR2 FQGNSA.

The V and J genes are TRBV15 and TRBJ1-1; D unresolved. This CDR3 is 13 amino acids long. The V end lost 1 base, the J end lost 7 bases, and 10 bases lay between the germline ends. Germline CDR1 and CDR2: LNHNV and YYDKDF (reference sequence). CDR3: CATSRVYTHEAFF. The DNA for the CDR3 is TGTGCCACCAGCAGAGTTTACACCCATGAAGCTTTCTTT.

CDR3 sequence reads: CASSLDRAGELFF. The CDR3 bases are TGTGCCAGCAGCCTAGACAGGGCCGGGGAGCTGTTTTTT. V and J are TRBV5-4 and TRBJ2-2, with 7 bases lining up with TRBD1. This CDR3 spans 13 amino acids. Trimming removed 4 bases from V and 6 bases from J; junction bases left unmatched: 3. From germline, CDR1 is SGHNT and CDR2 YYREEE (reference sequence).

The rearrangement links TRBV7-9 to TRBJ1-6; D is uncertain. CDR1 is SEHNR, CDR2 FQNEAQ, per germline (reference sequence). The CDR3 length is 15 residues. Trimming pared 5 bases from V and 0 bases from J, leaving 8 bases between. The CDR3 DNA sequence: TGTGCCAGCAGCACTGAGAGCTCCTATAATTCACCCCTCCACTTT. Encoded protein: CASSTESSYNSPLHF. Filled out from reference TRBV7-9 and TRBJ1-6, the complete variable domain reads DTGVSQNPRHKITKRGQNVTFRCDPISEHNRLYWYRQTLGQGPEFLTYFQNEAQLEKSRLLSDRFSAERPKGSFSTLEIQRTEQGDSAMYLCASSTESSYNSPLHFGNGTRLTVT.

V usage is TRBV5-6 and J usage is TRBJ1-1; D may be TRBD1 (6 bases). The V end lost 5 bases, the J end lost 0 bases, and 14 bases lay between the germline ends. The CDR3 spans 15 residues. CDR1 and CDR2 (germline): SGHDT, YYEEEE. CDR3 in DNA: TGTGCCAGCAGTACAGGGCCCCTAATGAACACTGAAGCTTTCTTT. Residues: CASSTGPLMNTEAFF.